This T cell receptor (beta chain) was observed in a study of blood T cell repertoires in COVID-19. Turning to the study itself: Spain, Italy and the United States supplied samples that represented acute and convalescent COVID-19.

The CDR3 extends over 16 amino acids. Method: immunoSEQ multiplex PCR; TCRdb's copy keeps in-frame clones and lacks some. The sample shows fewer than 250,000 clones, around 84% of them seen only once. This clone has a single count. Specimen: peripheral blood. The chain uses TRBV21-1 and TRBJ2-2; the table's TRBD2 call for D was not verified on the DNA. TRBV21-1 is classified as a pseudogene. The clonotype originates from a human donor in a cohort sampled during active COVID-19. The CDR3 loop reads CASSSGGRGYTGELFF. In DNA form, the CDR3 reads TGTGCCAGCAGCTCCGGAGGGAGGGGTTACACCGGGGAGCTGTTTTTT.